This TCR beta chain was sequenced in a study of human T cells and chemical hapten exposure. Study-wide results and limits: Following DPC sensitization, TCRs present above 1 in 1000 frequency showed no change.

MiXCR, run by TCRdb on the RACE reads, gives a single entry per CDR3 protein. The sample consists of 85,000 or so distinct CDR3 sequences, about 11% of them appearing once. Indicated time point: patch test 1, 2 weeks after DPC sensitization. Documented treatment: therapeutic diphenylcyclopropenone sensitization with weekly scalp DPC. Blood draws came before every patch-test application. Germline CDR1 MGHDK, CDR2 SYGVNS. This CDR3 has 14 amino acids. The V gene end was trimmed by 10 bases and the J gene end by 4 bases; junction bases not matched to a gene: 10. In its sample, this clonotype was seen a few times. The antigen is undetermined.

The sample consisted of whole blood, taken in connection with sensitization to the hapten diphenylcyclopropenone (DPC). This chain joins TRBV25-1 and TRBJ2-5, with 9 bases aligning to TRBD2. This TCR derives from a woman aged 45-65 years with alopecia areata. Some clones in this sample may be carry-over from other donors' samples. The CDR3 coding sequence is TGTGCCACACACAAGCGGGGGGCTGCAGAGACCCAGTACTTC. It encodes CATHKRGAAETQYF.